Each of the 25 T cell receptor beta chains below was sequenced from the same sample in a study of blood T cell repertoires in COVID-19 (dated by TCRdb to the early 2020s). Library method: the immunoSEQ multiplex PCR assay. TCRdb holds this immuneACCESS table with in-frame rearrangements only. Some clones are missing; in checked studies, unresolved V genes explain under half, and the rest has no known cause. Across this sample there are some 520,000 clones, with roughly nine tenths seen only once. Jointly, the top ten make up 0.75% to 0.9% of the sample. Sequencing used peripheral blood. The source is a young man with COVID-19, enrolled during active disease.

The genes are TRBV27 and TRBJ1-5; TRBD1 might be the D (6 bases). The CDR3 length is 15 residues. Germline V CDR1 and CDR2: MNHEY, SMNVEV (reference sequence). Trimming pared 6 bases from V and 5 bases from J, leaving 17 bases between. The CDR3 DNA reads TGTGCCAGCAGCATAGTCGGGAGGGGGGATCAGCCCCAGCATTTT. This sequence encodes CASSIVGRGDQPQHF.

The V gene is TRBV9, the J gene TRBJ1-6; the D is unclear. The CDR3 length is 14 residues. CDR1 is SGDLS and CDR2 is YYNGEE in the germline V gene. V was cut by 5 bases and J by 10 bases, with 16 bases left in between. CDR3 region: CASSKGGVSSPLHF. The CDR3 DNA is TGTGCCAGCAGTAAGGGCGGGGTGAGCTCACCCCTCCACTTT.

Only a few counts were recorded for this clone. J is TRBJ1-1 and V is TRBV30; a possible D gene is TRBD1 (5 bases). The germline V and J ends were trimmed by 0 bases and 5 bases, with 10 bases remaining between them. From germline, CDR1 is GTSNPN and CDR2 SVGIG (reference sequence). The CDR3 length is 13 residues. This CDR3 reads CAWSVHGGTEAFF. CDR3 nucleotide sequence: TGTGCCTGGAGTGTACACGGGGGTACTGAAGCTTTCTTT.

The chain joins TRBV19 to TRBJ2-1, with D tentatively TRBD2 (5 bases). Between the trimmed V and J ends, which lost 4 bases and 4 bases, there was a span of 5 bases. The CDR3 contains 12 residues. CDR1 is LNHDA, CDR2 SQIVND, per germline (reference sequence). The CDR3 is CASSRGYNEQFF. The DNA for the CDR3 is TGTGCCAGTAGTAGAGGGTACAATGAGCAGTTCTTC. Together with reference TRBV19 and TRBJ2-1, the CDR3 gives the full variable domain: DGGITQSPKYLFRKEGQNVTLSCEQNLNHDAMYWYRQDPGQGLRLIYYSQIVNDFQKGDIAEGYSVSREKKESFPLTVTSAQKNPTAFYLCASSRGYNEQFFGPGTRLTVL.

Comment on this clone: The same CDR3 can be traced to other DNA sequences in this sample. CDR3 DNA: TGTGCCAGCAGTTTCCGGGAGAACACTGAAGCTTTCTTT. The encoded protein is CASSFRENTEAFF. The gene calls are TRBV27 and TRBJ1-1; no clear D. CDR1 MNHEY and CDR2 SMNVEV come from the germline V gene (reference sequence). The CDR3 extends over 13 amino acids. V lost 3 bases and J lost 1, with 6 bases in between.

This clone was recorded only once. This chain joins TRBV18 and TRBJ2-1, with D perhaps TRBD2 (6 bases). The length of the CDR3 is 15 residues. Germline loops: CDR1 KGHSH, CDR2 LQKENI. The V end lost 6 bases, the J end lost 0 bases, and 12 bases lay between the germline ends. The CDR3 sequence: CASSSSESSYNEQFF. The CDR3 bases are TGTGCCAGCTCCTCTAGCGAAAGCTCCTACAATGAGCAGTTCTTC.

The chain's CDR3 is CASSPPGQGRSFLHF. DNA for the CDR3: TGTGCCAGCAGTCCACCGGGACAGGGAAGGTCCTTCCTCCACTTT. The chain has TRBV6-5 and TRBJ1-6; TRBD1 aligns across 9 bases. The V gene's germline CDR1 is MNHEY and CDR2 SVGAGI. V was clipped by 5 bases and J by 15 bases; unmatched bases: 14. CDR3 size: 15 residues.

The V and J genes are TRBV10-3 and TRBJ1-5, with a tentative D call TRBD1 (5 bases). There are 13 residues in the CDR3. V gave up 6 bases and J gave up 4 bases, with 10 bases separating them. The V gene's germline CDR1 is ENHRY and CDR2 SYGVKD. Here the CDR3 DNA reads TGTGCCATCAGCCCGACAGTGAATCAGCCCCAGCATTTT. Translated, it gives CAISPTVNQPQHF.

V and J are TRBV3-1 (or the pseudogene TRBV3-2) and TRBJ1-4; D gene uncertain. The CDR3 length is 14 residues. Trimming shortened V by 6 bases and J by 0 bases, and 8 bases separated the two germline ends. Germline V CDR1 and CDR2: LGHDT, YNNKEL (reference sequence). The CDR3 loop reads CASRRSTTNEKLFF. The CDR3 bases are TGTGCCAGCAGAAGGAGCACAACTAATGAAAAACTGTTTTTT.

The chain links TRBV11-2 to TRBJ1-2; 7 bases align to TRBD1. Germline V gene sequence: CDR1 SGHAT, CDR2 FQNNGV. The CDR3 is made up of 15 amino acids. V was pared by 5 bases and J by 6 bases, with 12 bases of the junction left unmatched. The CDR3 DNA sequence: TGTGCCAGCAGCACTTACAGGGGTCACTTGGATGGCTACACCTTC. Translating it yields CASSTYRGHLDGYTF.

The gene calls are TRBV7-2 and TRBJ2-3, with 9 bases fitting TRBD2. CDR1 and CDR2 (germline): SGHTA, FQGNSA. After removal of 1 base from V and 2 bases from J, the junction contained 4 bases not matched to a gene. CDR3 length equals 16 residues. CDR3 loop: CASSLVAGAYTDTQYF. CDR3 nucleotide sequence: TGTGCCAGCAGCTTAGTAGCGGGGGCGTACACAGATACGCAGTATTTT.

This chain uses TRBV18 with TRBJ1-6, with TRBD1 matching 7 bases. V lost 9 bases and J lost 7; bases outside the gene matches: 9. The CDR3 runs 14 residues. Germline lookup yields CDR1 KGHSH and CDR2 LQKENI. In DNA, the CDR3 is TGTGCCAGTTCCGGGACAGCCCTAAATTCACCCCTCCACTTT. Translated: CASSGTALNSPLHF.

This sequence joins TRBV11-3 and TRBJ2-1; D may be TRBD2 (6 bases). Per germline, CDR1 SGHNT and CDR2 YENEEA. V was clipped by 4 bases and J by 1 base, with 11 bases between them. The CDR3 consists of 15 residues. The CDR3 DNA is TGTGCCAGCAGCTCCGGAGGGCCGTCCTACAATGAGCAGTTCTTC. Protein product: CASSSGGPSYNEQFF.

This clone showed up just a few times. V usage is TRBV30 and J usage is TRBJ1-1; D uncertain. This CDR3 is 15 amino acids long. The V end lost 0 bases, the J end lost 4 bases, and 15 bases lay between the germline ends. Germline V lookup: CDR1 GTSNPN, CDR2 SVGIG (reference sequence). The CDR3 is CAWSVKAALGTEAFF. The CDR3 region has the DNA TGTGCCTGGAGTGTTAAGGCGGCTTTAGGCACTGAAGCTTTCTTT. The whole variable domain, remainder taken from reference TRBV30 and TRBJ1-1, is SQTIHQWPATLVQPVGSPLSLECTVEGTSNPNLYWYRQAAGRGLQLLFYSVGIGQISSEVPQNLSASRPQDRQFILSSKKLLLSDSGFYLCAWSVKAALGTEAFFGQGTRLTVV.

This clone has only one observation. The chain is built from TRBV30 and TRBJ2-1; 10 bases are a match to TRBD2. The germline gives CDR1 GTSNPN, CDR2 SVGIG (reference sequence). The CDR3 consists of 15 residues. V lost 4 bases and J lost 10; bases outside the gene matches: 13. CDR3 residues: CAWTRGAGGPGEQFF. The CDR3 DNA follows: TGTGCCTGGACCAGGGGAGCGGGAGGGCCCGGGGAGCAGTTCTTC.

V is TRBV7-6 and J is TRBJ1-6; no firm D call. Trimming shortened V by 0 bases and J by 6 bases, and 12 bases separated the two germline ends. CDR1 SGHVS and CDR2 FNYEAQ come from the germline V gene. The CDR3 runs 16 residues. The CDR3 protein is CASSLAGGNSNSPLHF. The CDR3 coding sequence is TGTGCCAGCAGCTTAGCGGGAGGGAACTCTAATTCACCCCTCCACTTT.

This chain uses TRBV12-1 with TRBJ1-6; whether TRBD1, the table's D call, matches the DNA was not checked. TRBV12-1 constitutes a pseudogene. CDR3 length: 21 residues. CDR3 DNA: TGTGCCAGCAGCTCAAACCTGACAGGAGGTGTTTTAGGGATATATAATTCACCCCTCCACTTT. It yields the protein CASSSNLTGGVLGIYNSPLHF.

This chain links TRBV3-1 (or the pseudogene TRBV3-2) with TRBJ1-2; D is unclear. V was clipped by 1 base and J by 6 bases, with 9 bases between them. The V gene's germline CDR1 is LGHDT and CDR2 YNNKEL (reference sequence). CDR3 size: 13 residues. DNA of the CDR3: TGTGCCAGCAGCCAAGGGCAGCGGGATGGCTACACCTTC. This encodes CASSQGQRDGYTF.

CDR3 loop: CATSSRPGNSPLHF. CDR3 nucleotides: TGTGCCACCTCATCGAGGCCTGGGAATTCACCCCTCCACTTT. The V gene is TRBV6-5, the J gene TRBJ1-6, with D uncertain. CDR1 and CDR2 (germline): MNHEY, SVGAGI. V gave up 10 bases and J gave up 7 bases, with 17 bases separating them. This CDR3 has 14 residues.

There are a few counts of this clone. The chain carries TRBV4-2 and TRBJ1-1; D is ambiguous. V lost 1 base and J 1 base, leaving 13 bases between the germline ends. This CDR3 contains 16 residues. CDR1 LGHNA and CDR2 YNFKEQ come from the germline V gene. DNA for the CDR3: TGTGCCAGCAGCCAAGTGAGCCCGACTGGGAACACTGAAGCTTTCTTT. The encoded protein is CASSQVSPTGNTEAFF.

V gene TRBV5-4 combines with J gene TRBJ2-3, with 9 positions matching TRBD2. After removal of 0 bases from V and 2 bases from J, the junction contained 7 bases not matched to a gene. CDR3 size: 17 residues. Germline assignment: CDR1 SGHNT and CDR2 YYREEE (reference sequence). The CDR3 sequence is CASSLVLRGGFTDTQYF. The CDR3 nucleotides read TGTGCCAGCAGCTTGGTCTTGCGGGGGGGCTTCACAGATACGCAGTATTTT.

The table lists this clone with a count of one. The chain is built from TRBV7-8 and TRBJ2-1; TRBD1 agrees at 8 bases. The CDR3 totals 15 residues. Germline CDR1 and CDR2: SGHVS and FQNEAQ. The V segment lost 2 bases and the J segment 6 bases; nucleotides outside the gene matches: 6. In nucleotides, the CDR3 is TGTGCCAGCAGCTTACTCCAGGGGGCCGGCAATGAGCAGTTCTTC. Protein: CASSLLQGAGNEQFF.

The chain has TRBV5-1 and TRBJ1-2, with 10 bases fitting TRBD1. Germline V lookup: CDR1 SGHRS, CDR2 YFSETQ. The CDR3 contains 16 residues. The junction had 9 bases not matched to a gene; V was cut back by 3 bases and J by 4 bases. The CDR3 sequence: CASSSTGGTLVYGYTF. The CDR3 nucleotides are TGCGCCAGCAGCTCGACAGGGGGCACTCTGGTCTATGGCTACACCTTC.

The chain couples TRBV19 to TRBJ1-5; TRBD1 aligns across 7 bases. Germline V lookup: CDR1 LNHDA, CDR2 SQIVND (reference sequence). The trim removed 6 bases at V and 5 bases at J, leaving 1 base unmatched. This CDR3 contains 12 residues. CDR3 amino acids: CASRGTDQPQHF. In DNA, the CDR3 is TGTGCCAGTAGGGGGACAGATCAGCCCCAGCATTTT.

The V gene is TRBV2, the J gene TRBJ2-7; possibly TRBD1 for D (5 bases). CDR1 is SNHLY, CDR2 FYNNEI, per germline. V was shortened by 2 bases and J by 1 base, with 9 bases between the two germline ends. This CDR3 is built from 14 residues. This CDR3 reads CASSELGVSYEQYF. CDR3 DNA: TGTGCCAGCAGTGAATTAGGGGTTTCCTACGAGCAGTACTTC.